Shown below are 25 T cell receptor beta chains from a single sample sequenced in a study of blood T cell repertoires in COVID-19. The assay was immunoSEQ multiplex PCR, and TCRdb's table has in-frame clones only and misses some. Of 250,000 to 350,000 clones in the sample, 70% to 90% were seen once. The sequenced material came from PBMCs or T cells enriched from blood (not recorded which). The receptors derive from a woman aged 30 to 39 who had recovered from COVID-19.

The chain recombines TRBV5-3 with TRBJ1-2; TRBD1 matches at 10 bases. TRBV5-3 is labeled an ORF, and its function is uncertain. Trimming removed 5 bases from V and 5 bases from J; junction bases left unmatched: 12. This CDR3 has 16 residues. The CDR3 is CARRGPDRGHSYGYTF. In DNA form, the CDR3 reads TGTGCCAGAAGGGGCCCCGACAGGGGGCATTCGTATGGCTACACCTTC.

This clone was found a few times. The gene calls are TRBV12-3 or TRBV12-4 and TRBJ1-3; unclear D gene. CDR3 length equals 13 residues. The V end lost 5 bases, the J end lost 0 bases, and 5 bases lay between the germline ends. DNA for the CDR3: TGTGCCAGCAGTCCCGGCTCTGGAAACACCATATATTTT. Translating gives CASSPGSGNTIYF.

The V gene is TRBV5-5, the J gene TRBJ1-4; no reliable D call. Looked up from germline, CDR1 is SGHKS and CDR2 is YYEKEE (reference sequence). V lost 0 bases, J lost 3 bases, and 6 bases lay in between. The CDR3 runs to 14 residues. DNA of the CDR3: TGTGCCAGCAGCTTGGTAACAGCTAATGAAAAACTGTTTTTT. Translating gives CASSLVTANEKLFF.

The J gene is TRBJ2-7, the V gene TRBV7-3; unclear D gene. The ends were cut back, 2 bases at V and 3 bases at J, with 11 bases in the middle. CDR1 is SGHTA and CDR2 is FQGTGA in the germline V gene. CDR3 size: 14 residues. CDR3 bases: TGTGCCAGCAGCTTATGGCCCTCAGGCTACGAGCAGTACTTC. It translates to CASSLWPSGYEQYF.

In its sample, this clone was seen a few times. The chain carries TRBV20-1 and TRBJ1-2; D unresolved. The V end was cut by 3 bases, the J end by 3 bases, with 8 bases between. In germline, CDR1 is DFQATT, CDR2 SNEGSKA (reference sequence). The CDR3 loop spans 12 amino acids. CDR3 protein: CSASTGYYGYTF. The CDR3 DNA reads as TGCAGTGCTAGTACCGGTTACTATGGCTACACCTTC.

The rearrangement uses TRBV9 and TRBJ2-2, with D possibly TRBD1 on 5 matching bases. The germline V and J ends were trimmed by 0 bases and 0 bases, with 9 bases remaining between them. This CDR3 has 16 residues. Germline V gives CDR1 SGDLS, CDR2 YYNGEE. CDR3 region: CASSVGVTANTGELFF. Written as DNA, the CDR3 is TGTGCCAGCAGCGTAGGCGTGACAGCGAACACCGGGGAGCTGTTTTTT.

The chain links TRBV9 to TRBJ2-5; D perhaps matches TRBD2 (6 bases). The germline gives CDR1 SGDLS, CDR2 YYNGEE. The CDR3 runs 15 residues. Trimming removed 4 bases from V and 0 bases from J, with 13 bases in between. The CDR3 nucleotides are TGTGCCAGCAGCTCTAGCGCGAAGTACCAAGAGACCCAGTACTTC. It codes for CASSSSAKYQETQYF.

CDR3 nucleotides: TGTGCCAGCAGCTTAGTCAGTGTGAGGGGGGAGACCCAGTACTTC. Its protein is CASSLVSVRGETQYF. J is TRBJ2-5 and V is TRBV11-2; D is perhaps TRBD1 (6 bases). The CDR3 has 15 amino acids. The V gene lost 1 base and the J gene lost 5 bases, with 14 bases spanning the gap. Germline V CDR1 and CDR2: SGHAT, FQNNGV. Variable domain in full (rest from reference TRBV11-2 and TRBJ2-5): EAGVAQSPRYKIIEKRQSVAFWCNPISGHATLYWYQQILGQGPKLLIQFQNNGVVDDSQLPKDRFSAERLKGVDSTLKIQPAKLEDSAVYLCASSLVSVRGETQYFGPGTRLLVL.

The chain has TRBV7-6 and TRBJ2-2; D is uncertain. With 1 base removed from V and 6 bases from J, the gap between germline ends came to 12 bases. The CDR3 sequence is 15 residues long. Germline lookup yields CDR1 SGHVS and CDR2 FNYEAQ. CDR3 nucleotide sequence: TGTGCCAGCAGCTTAGTTGGTAGCAGAGCCGGGGAGCTGTTTTTT. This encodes CASSLVGSRAGELFF. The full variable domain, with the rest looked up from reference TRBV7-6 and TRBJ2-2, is GAGVSQSPRYKVTKRGQDVALRCDPISGHVSLYWYRQALGQGPEFLTYFNYEAQQDKSGLPNDRFSAERPEGSISTLTIQRTEQRDSAMYRCASSLVGSRAGELFFGEGSRLTVL.

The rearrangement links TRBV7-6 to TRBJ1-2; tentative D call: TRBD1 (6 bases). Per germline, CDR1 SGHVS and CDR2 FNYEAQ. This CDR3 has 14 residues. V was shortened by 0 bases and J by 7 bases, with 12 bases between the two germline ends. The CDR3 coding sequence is TGTGCCAGCAGCTTAGCCCCGACAGGTGGTGGCTACACCTTC. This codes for CASSLAPTGGGYTF. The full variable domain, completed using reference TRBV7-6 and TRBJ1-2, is GAGVSQSPRYKVTKRGQDVALRCDPISGHVSLYWYRQALGQGPEFLTYFNYEAQQDKSGLPNDRFSAERPEGSISTLTIQRTEQRDSAMYRCASSLAPTGGGYTFGSGTRLTVV.

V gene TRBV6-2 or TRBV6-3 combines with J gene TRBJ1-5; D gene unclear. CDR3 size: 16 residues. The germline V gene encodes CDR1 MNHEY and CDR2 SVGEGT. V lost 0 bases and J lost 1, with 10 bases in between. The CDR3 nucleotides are TGTGCCAGCAGTTACTCGTCCCAGATAAGCAATCAGCCCCAGCATTTT. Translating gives CASSYSSQISNQPQHF.

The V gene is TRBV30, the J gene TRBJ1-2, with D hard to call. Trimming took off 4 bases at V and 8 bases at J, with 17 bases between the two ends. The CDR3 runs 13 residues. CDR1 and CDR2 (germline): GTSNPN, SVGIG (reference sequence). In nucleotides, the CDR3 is TGTGCCTGGATCCCACGCGTCTCCTGGGGCTACACCTTC. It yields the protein CAWIPRVSWGYTF.

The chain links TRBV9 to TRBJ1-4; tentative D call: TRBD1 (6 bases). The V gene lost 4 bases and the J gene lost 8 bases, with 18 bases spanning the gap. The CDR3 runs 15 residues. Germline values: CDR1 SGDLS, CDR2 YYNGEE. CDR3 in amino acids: CASSPEGRGDEKLFF. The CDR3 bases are TGTGCCAGCAGCCCAGAGGGCAGGGGAGACGAAAAACTGTTTTTT.

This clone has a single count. The chain's CDR3 is CAWGENGNYGYTF. The CDR3, as DNA: TGTGCCTGGGGGGAGAACGGGAACTATGGCTACACCTTC. The rearrangement joins TRBV30 to TRBJ1-2; D is unclear. Germline CDR1 is GTSNPN and CDR2 is SVGIG (reference sequence). Trimming took off 5 bases at V and 2 bases at J, with 12 bases between the two ends. This CDR3 has 13 residues.

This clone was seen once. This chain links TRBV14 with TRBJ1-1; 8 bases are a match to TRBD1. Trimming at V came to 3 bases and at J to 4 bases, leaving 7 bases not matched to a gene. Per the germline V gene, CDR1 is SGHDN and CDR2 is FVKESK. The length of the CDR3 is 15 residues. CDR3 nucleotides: TGTGCCAGCAGCCACGACGGGACAGGTCGCACTGAAGCTTTCTTT. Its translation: CASSHDGTGRTEAFF.

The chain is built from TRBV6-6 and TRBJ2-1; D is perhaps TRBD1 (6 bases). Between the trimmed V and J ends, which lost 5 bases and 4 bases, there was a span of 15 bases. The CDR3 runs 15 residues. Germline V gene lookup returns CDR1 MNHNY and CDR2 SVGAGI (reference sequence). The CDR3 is CASSIPRGTYNEQFF. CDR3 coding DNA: TGTGCCAGCAGTATCCCCAGGGGCACGTACAATGAGCAGTTCTTC.

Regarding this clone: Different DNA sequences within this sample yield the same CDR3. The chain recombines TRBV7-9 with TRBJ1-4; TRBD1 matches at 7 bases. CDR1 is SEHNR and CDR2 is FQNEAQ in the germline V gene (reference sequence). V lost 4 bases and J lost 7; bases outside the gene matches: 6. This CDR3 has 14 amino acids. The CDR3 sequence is CASSSRQGGEKLFF. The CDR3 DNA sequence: TGTGCCAGCAGCTCGAGACAGGGTGGTGAAAAACTGTTTTTT.

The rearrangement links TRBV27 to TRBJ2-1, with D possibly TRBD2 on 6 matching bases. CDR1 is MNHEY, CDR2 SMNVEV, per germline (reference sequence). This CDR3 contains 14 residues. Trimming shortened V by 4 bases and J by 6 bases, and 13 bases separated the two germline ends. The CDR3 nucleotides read TGTGCCAGCAGTTCTGGAGGGGTAGGCAATGAGCAGTTCTTC. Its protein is CASSSGGVGNEQFF.

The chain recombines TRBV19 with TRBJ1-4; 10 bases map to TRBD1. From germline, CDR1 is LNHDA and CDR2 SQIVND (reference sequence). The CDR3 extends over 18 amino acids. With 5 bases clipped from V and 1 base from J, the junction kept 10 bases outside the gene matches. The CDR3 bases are TGTGCCAGTAGTGCCCGGGACAGGGGCATGGGAACTAATGAAAAACTGTTTTTT. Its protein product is CASSARDRGMGTNEKLFF.

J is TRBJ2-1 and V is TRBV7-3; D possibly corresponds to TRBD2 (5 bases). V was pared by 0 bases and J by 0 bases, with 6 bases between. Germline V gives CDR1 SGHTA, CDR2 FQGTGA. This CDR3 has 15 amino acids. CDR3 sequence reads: CASSLTGSSYNEQFF. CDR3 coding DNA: TGTGCCAGCAGCTTAACGGGGAGCTCCTACAATGAGCAGTTCTTC.

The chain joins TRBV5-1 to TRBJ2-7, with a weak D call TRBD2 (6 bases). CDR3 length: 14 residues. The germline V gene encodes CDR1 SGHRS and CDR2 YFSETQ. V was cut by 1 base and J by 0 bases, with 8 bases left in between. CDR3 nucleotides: TGCGCCAGCAGCTTGCACGGGAGCTCCTACGAGCAGTACTTC. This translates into CASSLHGSSYEQYF.

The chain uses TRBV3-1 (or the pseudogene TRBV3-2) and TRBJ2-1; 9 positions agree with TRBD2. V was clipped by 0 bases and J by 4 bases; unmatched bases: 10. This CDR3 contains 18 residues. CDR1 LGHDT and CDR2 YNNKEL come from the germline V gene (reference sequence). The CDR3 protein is CASSQDWGAGGRYNEQFF. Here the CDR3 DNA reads TGTGCCAGCAGCCAAGACTGGGGTGCGGGGGGGCGGTACAATGAGCAGTTCTTC.

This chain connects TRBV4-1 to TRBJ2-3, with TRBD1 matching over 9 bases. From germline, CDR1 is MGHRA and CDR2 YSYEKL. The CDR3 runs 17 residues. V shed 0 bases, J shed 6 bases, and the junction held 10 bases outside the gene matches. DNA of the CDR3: TGCGCCAGCAGCCAAGACGGTCCGGGACAGGGCCCGGATACGCAGTATTTT. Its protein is CASSQDGPGQGPDTQYF.

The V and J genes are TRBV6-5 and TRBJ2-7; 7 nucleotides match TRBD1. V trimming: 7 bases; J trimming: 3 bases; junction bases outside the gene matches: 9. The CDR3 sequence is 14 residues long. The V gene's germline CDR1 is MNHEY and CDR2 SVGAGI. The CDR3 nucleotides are TGTGCCAGCAAGGGCAAGGGGGCCCACTACGAGCAGTACTTC. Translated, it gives CASKGKGAHYEQYF.

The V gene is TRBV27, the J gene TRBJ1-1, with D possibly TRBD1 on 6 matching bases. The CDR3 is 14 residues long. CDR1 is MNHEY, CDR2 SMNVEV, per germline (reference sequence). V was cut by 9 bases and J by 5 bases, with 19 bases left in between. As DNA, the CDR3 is TGTGCCAGTTCCCCGTCGGGAAGGGGGACTGAAGCTTTCTTT. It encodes CASSPSGRGTEAFF.